The 32 T cell receptor beta chains below come from one sample, sequenced in a study of T cell responses to AZD1222 COVID-19 vaccine. The assay was immunoSEQ multiplex PCR, and TCRdb's table has in-frame clones only and misses some. The repertoire holds about 130,000 clones, with 86% as singletons. The sample in question was peripheral blood, obtained on day 0 of AZD1222 vaccination. These receptors originate from an adult in good health.

The rearrangement links TRBV6-4 to TRBJ2-7; 9 bases agree with TRBD2. The CDR3 sequence is 17 residues long. The ends lost 7 bases at V and 0 bases at J; junction bases unmatched: 13. Germline CDR1 MRHNA, CDR2 SNTAGT. The CDR3 region has the DNA TGTGCCAGCAACCCATCTACTAGCGGGCCCAGCTCCTACGAGCAGTACTTC. Its protein is CASNPSTSGPSSYEQYF.

The chain combines TRBV5-3 with TRBJ1-1; 9 positions agree with TRBD1. TRBV5-3 is identified as an open reading frame with a role that is uncertain. The CDR3 covers 16 residues. With V trimmed by 3 bases and J by 0 bases, 6 bases remained unmatched. The CDR3 DNA reads as TGTGCCAGAAGCTACCTGACAGGGGGACTGAACACTGAAGCTTTCTTT. Translating it yields CARSYLTGGLNTEAFF.

V usage is TRBV4-3 and J usage is TRBJ1-1; 8 bases match TRBD1. V trimming: 3 bases; J trimming: 6 bases; junction bases outside the gene matches: 3. The CDR3 extends over 13 amino acids. Germline V gene data show CDR1 as LGHNA and CDR2 as YSLEER. The CDR3 reads CASSQEQGAEAFF. CDR3 coding DNA: TGCGCCAGCAGCCAGGAACAGGGGGCTGAAGCTTTCTTT.

The rearrangement links TRBV6-5 to TRBJ1-2; perhaps TRBD1 as D (5 bases). Per the germline V gene, CDR1 is MNHEY and CDR2 is SVGAGI. Trimming took 3 bases from V and 2 from J, leaving 13 bases between them. The length of the CDR3 is 15 residues. CDR3 DNA sequence: TGTGCCAGCAGTTATAGGGACGGTCACAACTATGGCTACACCTTC. It encodes CASSYRDGHNYGYTF.

This clone was detected only a few times. The J gene is TRBJ1-4, the V gene TRBV7-5; TRBD1 is the table's D call, not checked against the DNA. TRBV7-5 corresponds to a pseudogene. The CDR3 totals 15 residues. The CDR3 reads CVRSLGITSNEKLFF. The CDR3 DNA sequence: TGTGTCAGAAGCTTAGGTATTACATCTAATGAAAAACTGTTTTTT.

J is TRBJ2-2 and V is TRBV7-3; 15 bases agree with TRBD2. V lost 2 bases, J lost 0 bases, and 13 bases stayed unmatched. The CDR3 runs to 22 residues. From germline, CDR1 is SGHTA and CDR2 FQGTGA. CDR3 DNA sequence: TGTGCCAGCAGCTTATATTATCAGGGGACTAGCGGGGGGCCCCCGAACACCGGGGAGCTGTTTTTT. This translates into CASSLYYQGTSGGPPNTGELFF. Full variable domain (missing parts from reference TRBV7-3 and TRBJ2-2): GAGVSQTPSNKVTEKGKYVELRCDPISGHTALYWYRQSLGQGPEFLIYFQGTGAADDSGLPNDRFFAVRPEGSVSTLKIQRTERGDSAVYLCASSLYYQGTSGGPPNTGELFFGEGSRLTVL.

The chain recombines TRBV7-2 with TRBJ1-1; 9 bases are shared with TRBD1. This CDR3 spans 14 amino acids. The germline gives CDR1 SGHTA, CDR2 FQGNSA. V lost 5 bases and J lost 2; bases outside the gene matches: 3. CDR3 coding DNA: TGTGCCAGCAGCCCGGGACAGGGTAACACTGAAGCTTTCTTT. It specifies CASSPGQGNTEAFF. Combining the CDR3 with reference TRBV7-2 and TRBJ1-1 gives the whole variable domain GAGVSQSPSNKVTEKGKDVELRCDPISGHTALYWYRQSLGQGLEFLIYFQGNSAPDKSGLPSDRFSAERTGGSVSTLTIQRTQQEDSAVYLCASSPGQGNTEAFFGQGTRLTVV.

The chain uses TRBV7-7 and TRBJ1-1; unclear D gene. The ends were cut back, 5 bases at V and 5 bases at J, with 12 bases in the middle. Germline assignment: CDR1 SSHAT and CDR2 FNYEAQ (reference sequence). The length of the CDR3 is 13 residues. CDR3 protein: CASSTGLGTEAFF. DNA for the CDR3: TGTGCCAGCAGCACGGGGTTGGGTACTGAAGCTTTCTTT.

This chain uses TRBV21-1 with TRBJ2-6. TRBV21-1 is designated a pseudogene. The CDR3 has 20 amino acids. CDR3 region: CASSEVRRDTLSSGANVLTF. CDR3 bases: TGTGCCAGCAGCGAAGTTCGGAGGGACACCTTAAGCTCTGGGGCCAACGTCCTGACTTTC.

This chain uses TRBV4-1 with TRBJ1-1; perhaps TRBD1 as D (6 bases). Germline V gene lookup returns CDR1 MGHRA and CDR2 YSYEKL. V gave up 0 bases and J gave up 10 bases, with 18 bases separating them. The CDR3 spans 15 residues. CDR3 protein: CASSQDLRQGRGAFF. CDR3 sequence (DNA): TGCGCCAGCAGCCAAGATCTAAGGCAGGGGAGAGGAGCTTTCTTT.

CDR3 bases: TGTGCCAGCAGTCACATGACTAGCGGGAGAACTCCTGGGGCCAACGTCCTGACTTTC. Its protein is CASSHMTSGRTPGANVLTF. The chain is built from TRBV6-6 and TRBJ2-6; 12 nucleotides line up with TRBD2. The CDR3 runs 19 residues. CDR1 and CDR2 (germline): MNHNY, SVGAGI (reference sequence). Losses at the gene ends were 5 bases for V and 2 bases for J; bases not matched to a gene: 10.

V is TRBV12-3 or TRBV12-4 and J is TRBJ1-1, with D hard to call. This CDR3 comprises 13 residues. The V end was cut by 6 bases, the J end by 3 bases, with 11 bases between. CDR3 nucleotide sequence: TGTGCCAGCAGCCAAGTGGCTGACACTGAAGCTTTCTTT. Protein product: CASSQVADTEAFF.

The rearrangement joins TRBV15 to TRBJ2-3; 12 bases align to TRBD2. The junction had 11 bases not matched to a gene; V was cut back by 1 base and J by 3 bases. The CDR3 is 19 amino acids. Germline V gives CDR1 LNHNV, CDR2 YYDKDF (reference sequence). The CDR3 region is CATSRGGFLAGGITDTQYF. In nucleotides, the CDR3 is TGTGCCACCAGCAGAGGTGGATTTCTAGCGGGGGGGATAACAGATACGCAGTATTTT.

The V gene is TRBV6-5, the J gene TRBJ1-1; 8 nucleotides align to TRBD1. The CDR3 consists of 15 residues. V trimming: 0 bases; J trimming: 1 base; junction bases outside the gene matches: 1. Germline V gene data show CDR1 as MNHEY and CDR2 as SVGAGI. CDR3 nucleotides: TGTGCCAGCAGTTACTCGGGGACAGGGAACACTGAAGCTTTCTTT. Protein product: CASSYSGTGNTEAFF.

The chain employs TRBV19 and TRBJ2-7; no clear D gene. V dropped 1 base and J dropped 3 bases, with 7 bases sitting between them. This CDR3 region has 13 residues. Germline V gene sequence: CDR1 LNHDA, CDR2 SQIVND (reference sequence). For the CDR3, the DNA is TGTGCCAGTAGTATAGGAATGTTCTACGAGCAGTACTTC. Translated, it gives CASSIGMFYEQYF.

V and J are TRBV19 and TRBJ2-5; TRBD2 matches at 8 bases. The CDR3 consists of 15 residues. Germline V gives CDR1 LNHDA, CDR2 SQIVND (reference sequence). Trimming took 6 bases from V and 1 from J; bases not matched to a gene: 7. CDR3 region: CASSWGGRIQETQYF. The DNA of the CDR3 is TGTGCCAGTAGCTGGGGCGGGAGGATCCAAGAGACCCAGTACTTC. The full variable domain, in which reference TRBV19 and TRBJ2-5 provide the parts outside the CDR3, is DGGITQSPKYLFRKEGQNVTLSCEQNLNHDAMYWYRQDPGQGLRLIYYSQIVNDFQKGDIAEGYSVSREKKESFPLTVTSAQKNPTAFYLCASSWGGRIQETQYFGPGTRLLVL.

The genes are TRBV2 and TRBJ2-7, with 8 positions matching TRBD1. Germline loops: CDR1 SNHLY, CDR2 FYNNEI. The CDR3 is made up of 15 amino acids. V dropped 6 bases and J dropped 0; count of bases not matched to a gene: 7. The CDR3 region is CASSDPGQVSYEQYF. The CDR3 nucleotides are TGTGCCAGCAGCGACCCGGGACAGGTCTCCTACGAGCAGTACTTC.

This clone has a single count. The chain combines TRBV27 with TRBJ1-5; 7 bases are shared with TRBD1. V lost 6 bases to trimming and J lost 4 bases; unmatched junction nucleotides: 3. This CDR3 is 13 amino acids long. In germline, CDR1 is MNHEY, CDR2 SMNVEV (reference sequence). For the CDR3, the DNA is TGTGCCAGCAGGCAGGGGGAAAATCAGCCCCAGCATTTT. It translates to CASRQGENQPQHF.

The chain recombines TRBV19 with TRBJ2-1; 11 bases line up with TRBD2. Trimming took 3 bases from V and 3 from J; bases not matched to a gene: 4. The V gene's germline CDR1 is LNHDA and CDR2 SQIVND (reference sequence). CDR3 length equals 16 residues. This CDR3 is CASSIVAGGHYNEQFF. Here the CDR3 DNA reads TGTGCCAGTAGTATCGTAGCGGGGGGGCACTACAATGAGCAGTTCTTC.

V gene TRBV6-1 combines with J gene TRBJ1-2; a possible D gene is TRBD1 (6 bases). Trimming pared 1 base from V and 7 bases from J, leaving 13 bases between. This CDR3 has 14 residues. Looked up from germline, CDR1 is MNHNS and CDR2 is SASEGT. The CDR3 here is CASSEVAGAGGYTF. CDR3 DNA sequence: TGTGCCAGCAGTGAAGTCGCAGGGGCGGGTGGCTACACCTTC.

The chain combines TRBV6-5 with TRBJ2-5, with D perhaps matching TRBD1 (7 bases). The CDR3 covers 15 residues. Trimming shortened V by 2 bases and J by 5 bases, and 15 bases separated the two germline ends. Looked up from germline, CDR1 is MNHEY and CDR2 is SVGAGI. CDR3 in DNA: TGTGCCAGCAGTTACCATCTGACAGGGAGGGAGACCCAGTACTTC. Translated, it gives CASSYHLTGRETQYF.

The sample holds many counts of this clone. The chain carries TRBV6-1 and TRBJ1-2; unclear D gene. This CDR3 is 13 amino acids long. V lost 2 bases to trimming and J lost 2 bases, with 6 bases between them. CDR1 and CDR2 from the germline V gene are MNHNS and SASEGT. The DNA of the CDR3 is TGTGCCAGCAGTGAACTCTCGAACTATGGCTACACCTTC. Translated: CASSELSNYGYTF.

CDR3 region: CASSRDTLSYEQYF. The DNA for the CDR3 is TGTGCCAGCAGTAGAGACACCCTCTCCTACGAGCAGTACTTC. V usage is TRBV2 and J usage is TRBJ2-7; no definite D call. Germline CDR1 reads SNHLY; CDR2 reads FYNNEI. The CDR3 loop spans 14 amino acids. The V end lost 5 bases, the J end lost 0 bases, and 11 bases lay between the germline ends. The full variable domain, its missing parts supplied by reference TRBV2 and TRBJ2-7, is EPEVTQTPSHQVTQMGQEVILRCVPISNHLYFYWYRQILGQKVEFLVSFYNNEISEKSEIFDDQFSVERPDGSNFTLKIRSTKLEDSAMYFCASSRDTLSYEQYFGPGTRLTVT.

The chain has TRBV4-1 and TRBJ2-5; D is ambiguous. V lost 1 base and J lost 5, with 11 bases in between. This CDR3 is built from 14 residues. CDR1 MGHRA and CDR2 YSYEKL come from the germline V gene. In nucleotides, the CDR3 is TGCGCCAGCAGCCAAGGGGGTTTCGGGGAGACCCAGTACTTC. It yields the protein CASSQGGFGETQYF.

The rearrangement links TRBV27 to TRBJ2-5, with TRBD2 identical over 8 bases. This CDR3 comprises 19 residues. V lost 6 bases, J lost 1 base, and 19 bases stayed unmatched. Germline CDR1 and CDR2: MNHEY and SMNVEV (reference sequence). CDR3 DNA: TGTGCCAGCAGCCCCTCAGCGGGGGAAACCCCCTTAACCCAAGAGACCCAGTACTTC. This sequence encodes CASSPSAGETPLTQETQYF.

The chain couples TRBV19 to TRBJ1-2, with 9 nucleotides matching TRBD1. The CDR3 totals 15 residues. The germline V gene encodes CDR1 LNHDA and CDR2 SQIVND (reference sequence). Trimming cost V 5 bases and J 6 bases; bases outside gene matches: 10. As DNA, the CDR3 is TGTGCCAGTAGTCCATTAGAAACAGGGGGCAATGGCTACACCTTC. Its protein is CASSPLETGGNGYTF.

This chain uses TRBV5-5 with TRBJ1-1; D unresolved. Germline lookup yields CDR1 SGHKS and CDR2 YYEKEE (reference sequence). This CDR3 has 13 amino acids. With 1 base removed from V and 1 base from J, the gap between germline ends came to 5 bases. The CDR3 DNA follows: TGTGCCAGCAGCTTGCATGAGAACACTGAAGCTTTCTTT. Protein: CASSLHENTEAFF.

This clone showed up just once. The V and J genes are TRBV28 and TRBJ2-5; the match to TRBD1 covers 9 bases. Trimming removed 5 bases from V and 4 bases from J; junction bases left unmatched: 8. The germline V gene has CDR1 MDHEN and CDR2 SYDVKM. The CDR3 spans 15 residues. CDR3 amino acids: CASSTRDRVGETQYF. CDR3 sequence (DNA): TGTGCCAGCAGTACCCGGGACAGGGTAGGAGAGACCCAGTACTTC.

The V call is TRBV18, the J call TRBJ2-1, with TRBD2 as a possible D gene (5 bases). This CDR3 comprises 14 residues. V was clipped by 3 bases and J by 5 bases, with 11 bases between them. Germline V gene lookup returns CDR1 KGHSH and CDR2 LQKENI. CDR3 sequence: CASSPRVKDNEQFF. In DNA, the CDR3 is TGTGCCAGCTCACCGCGGGTTAAAGACAATGAGCAGTTCTTC.

V gene TRBV28 combines with J gene TRBJ1-6, with 9 positions matching TRBD1. Germline CDR1 MDHEN, CDR2 SYDVKM. The CDR3 extends over 14 amino acids. With 3 bases clipped from V and 7 bases from J, the junction kept 1 base outside the gene matches. The CDR3 DNA sequence: TGTGCCAGCAGTTTGACAGGGGGAAATTCACCCCTCCACTTT. It translates to CASSLTGGNSPLHF.

This rearrangement joins TRBV7-9 to TRBJ2-7; D gene unclear. Germline assignment: CDR1 SEHNR and CDR2 FQNEAQ (reference sequence). The CDR3 loop spans 15 amino acids. The V end lost 1 base, the J end lost 0 bases, and 10 bases lay between the germline ends. The CDR3, as DNA: TGTGCCAGCAGCTTAGGGACGGCTAGCTCCTACGAGCAGTACTTC. Residues: CASSLGTASSYEQYF.

The rearrangement links TRBV29-1 to TRBJ1-1; 8 bases fit TRBD1. This CDR3 has 13 residues. Germline values: CDR1 SQVTM, CDR2 ANQGSEA. V lost 4 bases, J lost 5 bases, and 6 bases stayed unmatched. The CDR3, as DNA: TGCAGCGTTGCATCAGGGGGCCGGACTGAAGCTTTCTTT. Protein sequence: CSVASGGRTEAFF.